One and the same sample provided the 4 T cell receptor beta chains below, sequenced in a study of brain metastases from non-small cell lung cancer (dated by TCRdb to 2018 to 2020). Libraries were prepared through the immunoSEQ multiplex PCR assay. Not all clones reach the TCRdb copy of this immuneACCESS table, which keeps in-frame sequences only. Checked studies attribute under half of the gap to unresolved V genes and leave the rest unexplained. The sample has about 3,100 clones on record, around 80% of them singletons. Of the sample, under 10% falls within the top ten clones. Material for sequencing was tissue from a brain metastasis. The cell subset or site label here, explained by the study, means: resected brain metastasis paired with primary lung tumor. Receptors originate from a donor over 35 with non-small cell lung cancer.

This clone came up once. This chain links TRBV9 with TRBJ1-5; 7 bases fit TRBD1. J gave up 6 bases and V 1 base, and 4 bases lay outside the gene matches. The CDR3 is 14 residues long. From germline, CDR1 is SGDLS and CDR2 YYNGEE. The CDR3 DNA is TGTGCCAGCAGCGTACAGGGGGATAGTCAGCCCCAGCATTTT. This translates into CASSVQGDSQPQHF. Full variable domain (outside the CDR3, taken from reference TRBV9 and TRBJ1-5): DSGVTQTPKHLITATGQRVTLRCSPRSGDLSVYWYQQSLDQGLQFLIQYYNGEERAKGNILERFSAQQFPDLHSELNLSSLELGDSALYFCASSVQGDSQPQHFGDGTRLSIL.

The chain uses TRBV19 and TRBJ1-1; a weak D match, TRBD1 (5 bases). The germline CDR1 and CDR2 sequences are LNHDA and SQIVND (reference sequence). The length of the CDR3 is 18 residues. V lost 2 bases and J lost 3, with 22 bases in between. CDR3 nucleotide sequence: TGTGCCAGTAGTATACGTGGCAGGGTACCGGTCCCGGACACTGAAGCTTTCTTT. This codes for CASSIRGRVPVPDTEAFF. The full variable domain, in which reference TRBV19 and TRBJ1-1 provide the parts outside the CDR3, is DGGITQSPKYLFRKEGQNVTLSCEQNLNHDAMYWYRQDPGQGLRLIYYSQIVNDFQKGDIAEGYSVSREKKESFPLTVTSAQKNPTAFYLCASSIRGRVPVPDTEAFFGQGTRLTVV.

By proportion, this clone is large (0.1 to 1%). The V and J genes are TRBV15 and TRBJ2-1; 7 bases agree with TRBD2. Losses at the gene ends were 0 bases for V and 2 bases for J; bases not matched to a gene: 7. Germline V gene data show CDR1 as LNHNV and CDR2 as YYDKDF (reference sequence). This CDR3 comprises 17 residues. CDR3 DNA sequence: TGTGCCACCAGCAGAGATTTCGCGGGAGAGGCCTACAATGAGCAGTTCTTC. This translates into CATSRDFAGEAYNEQFF.

The rearrangement joins TRBV12-3 or TRBV12-4 to TRBJ1-2; D not resolved. The V end was cut by 3 bases, the J end by 7 bases, with 9 bases between. The CDR3 is made up of 12 amino acids. This CDR3 reads CASSLRVVGYTF. For the CDR3, the DNA is TGTGCCAGCAGTTTGAGGGTTGTTGGCTACACCTTC.